The 15 T cell receptor beta chains below were found in one sample sequenced in a study of regulatory T cells in long-lasting Graves disease. Time point denoted: persistent/refractory GD, antithyroid drugs over 5 years with positive TRAb. PBMC-extracted RNA yielded the TCR library. Building of the TCR beta libraries involved iRepertoire HTBI primers and Arm-PCR of CDR3 regions. MiXCR, run by TCRdb on the multiplex PCR reads, gives a single entry per CDR3 protein. Of roughly 500,000 distinct CDR3 sequences listed, about 20% are singletons. The sequenced sample was peripheral blood mononuclear cells (PBMCs), obtained when the disease was refractory, from a patient treated with antithyroid drugs. These receptors were obtained from a female donor with Graves disease.

In regard to this clonotype: A much larger clone sits a single nucleotide away, making a read error possible. The chain couples TRBV3-1 to TRBJ2-5; D tentatively fits TRBD1 or TRBD2 (5 bases each). The CDR3 sequence is 16 residues long. Trimming left V 0 bases short and J 5 bases short, with 16 bases between. From germline, CDR1 is LGHDT and CDR2 YNNKEL (reference sequence). CDR3 in amino acids: CASSQEGTRSWETQYF. In nucleotides, the CDR3 is TGTGCCAGCAGCCAAGAAGGGACCCGGTCGTGGGAGACCCAGTACTTC.

This chain links TRBV5-6 with TRBJ2-4; 8 bases match TRBD2. Germline V CDR1 and CDR2: SGHDT, YYEEEE. This CDR3 comprises 13 residues. The trim removed 4 bases at V and 5 bases at J, leaving 2 bases unmatched. CDR3 loop: CASSRGGQNIQYF. In DNA form, the CDR3 reads TGTGCCAGCAGCCGGGGGGGACAAAACATTCAGTACTTC.

This clonotype was counted between two and nine times. The chain recombines TRBV3-1 with TRBJ1-1; D unresolved. The V gene lost 1 base and the J gene lost 7 bases, with 16 bases spanning the gap. The CDR3 covers 15 residues. Germline CDR1 and CDR2: LGHDT and YNNKEL (reference sequence). This CDR3 reads CASSQGLGLPDEAFF. CDR3 coding DNA: TGTGCCAGCAGCCAAGGTCTCGGACTGCCAGATGAAGCTTTCTTT.

Note on this clonotype: A read error is likely here: a far larger clone is one base away. This chain uses TRBV6-5 with TRBJ1-1; D call uncertain. There are 14 residues in the CDR3. Per germline, CDR1 MNHEY and CDR2 SVGAGI. CDR3 residues: CASSYSTVNTGAFF. DNA of the CDR3: TGTGCCAGCAGTTATAGCACGGTGAACACTGGAGCTTTCTTT.

V gene TRBV30 combines with J gene TRBJ1-1; no definite D call. Trimming removed 0 bases from V and 0 bases from J, with 11 bases in between. Per germline, CDR1 GTSNPN and CDR2 SVGIG (reference sequence). The CDR3 is 15 residues long. The CDR3 DNA reads TGTGCCTGGAGTGTACGTAGGAGGGTGAACACTGAAGCTTTCTTT. As protein: CAWSVRRRVNTEAFF.

This clonotype came up many times. The chain couples TRBV28 to TRBJ2-7, with 15 bases fitting TRBD2. With V trimmed by 6 bases and J by 0 bases, 9 bases remained unmatched. CDR1 is MDHEN, CDR2 SYDVKM, per germline. This CDR3 region has 18 residues. CDR3 protein: CASRGLAGGLATSYEQYF. CDR3 in DNA: TGTGCCAGCAGGGGACTAGCGGGAGGCCTAGCCACCTCCTACGAGCAGTACTTC.

A few counts support this clonotype. The V gene is TRBV18, the J gene TRBJ1-4; D is unclear. Germline-derived CDR1 and CDR2 are KGHSH and LQKENI. The V gene lost 4 bases and the J gene lost 5 bases, with 14 bases spanning the gap. The CDR3 is 15 residues long. The CDR3, as DNA: TGTGCCAGCTCACAAGCTCAAGGGCCGAATGAAAAACTGTTTTTT. Protein: CASSQAQGPNEKLFF.

V gene TRBV7-9 combines with J gene TRBJ1-1; TRBD1 might be the D (6 bases). Germline loops: CDR1 SEHNR, CDR2 FQNEAQ (reference sequence). V was pared by 0 bases and J by 5 bases, with 10 bases between. The CDR3 sequence is 14 residues long. The CDR3 sequence: CASSLAGTLTEAFF. CDR3 coding DNA: TGTGCCAGCAGCTTAGCAGGGACACTGACTGAAGCTTTCTTT.

CDR3 protein: CASRPRGEFTGNTIYF. CDR3 bases: TGTGCCAGCCGCCCCAGGGGAGAATTTACTGGAAACACCATATATTTT. The chain links TRBV27 to TRBJ1-3; possible D gene TRBD1, 6 bases. The CDR3 is 16 residues long. Germline V gene lookup returns CDR1 MNHEY and CDR2 SMNVEV (reference sequence). Trimming cost V 8 bases and J 2 bases, with 19 bases left between them.

This chain joins TRBV6-2 or TRBV6-3 and TRBJ1-5; possibly TRBD1 for D (6 bases). V dropped 4 bases and J dropped 12 bases, with 10 bases sitting between them. The CDR3 consists of 11 residues. Germline-derived CDR1 and CDR2 are MNHEY and SVGEGT. The CDR3 sequence: CASSWDTSQHF. The CDR3 DNA reads as TGTGCCAGCAGTTGGGACACCAGCCAGCATTTT.

This clonotype was counted ten times or more. The chain combines TRBV6-2 or TRBV6-3 with TRBJ2-5, with a possible D match to TRBD1 (5 bases). The CDR3 covers 14 residues. V lost 2 bases to trimming and J lost 2 bases, with 9 bases between them. The V gene's germline CDR1 is MNHEY and CDR2 SVGEGT. DNA of the CDR3: TGTGCCAGCAGTTACACCAGGGTGCAAGAGACCCAGTACTTC. It codes for CASSYTRVQETQYF.

Remarks on this clonotype: A much larger clone differs by one base, so this may be a read error. The CDR3 sequence: CASSPWGTVSNYGYTF. The DNA for the CDR3 is TGTGCCAGCAGCCCCTGGGGAACGGTCTCTAACTATGGCTACACCTTC. This rearrangement joins TRBV6-1 to TRBJ1-2; D is unresolved. Germline lookup yields CDR1 MNHNS and CDR2 SASEGT. The CDR3 is 16 residues long. Between the trimmed V and J ends, which lost 6 bases and 0 bases, there was a span of 17 bases.

This clonotype was found many times. This sequence joins TRBV20-1 and TRBJ2-7; 11 bases are shared with TRBD1. Germline V lookup: CDR1 DFQATT, CDR2 SNEGSKA (reference sequence). Trimming cost V 3 bases and J 5 bases; bases outside gene matches: 6. The CDR3 runs 14 residues. CDR3 sequence reads: CSASPGTGGHEQYF. The DNA of the CDR3 is TGCAGTGCTAGTCCCGGGACAGGGGGTCACGAGCAGTACTTC.

The table lists this clonotype with many counts. The chain couples TRBV12-3 or TRBV12-4 to TRBJ1-6; D is unclear. This CDR3 is 13 amino acids long. Trimming removed 8 bases from V and 7 bases from J, with 12 bases in between. Here the CDR3 DNA reads TGTGCCAGCGCGGCGGATATCAATTCACCCCTCCACTTT. Translated, it gives CASAADINSPLHF.

Concerning this clonotype: A much larger clonotype is one base distant, so this may be a read error. The chain employs TRBV7-2 and TRBJ2-5; perhaps D is TRBD1 or TRBD2 (5 bases each). CDR1 is SGHTA, CDR2 FQGNSA, per germline. CDR3 length: 15 residues. The CDR3 coding sequence is TGTGCCAACAGCTTAGGGACGGGAATGTGGGAGACCCAGTACTTC. Translation: CANSLGTGMWETQYF. Based on the CDR3 plus reference TRBV7-2 and TRBJ2-5, the full variable domain is GAGVSQSPSNKVTEKGKDVELRCDPISGHTALYWYRQSLGQGLEFLIYFQGNSAPDKSGLPSDRFSAERTGGSVSTLTIQRTQQEDSAVYLCANSLGTGMWETQYFGPGTRLLVL.